Sequencing of this T cell receptor beta chain was carried out in a study of T cells after yellow fever vaccination. Study as a whole: In the case of low-cell-number fractions, SMART-Seq v4 Ultra Low Input was used for preparation.

This clonotype was recorded at least ten times. Its antigen is unidentified. General study findings and limits: Post-booster repertoires again held most primary-vaccination clones (96% CD4, roughly 88% CD8). Peak timing came faster in the weaker secondary response, day 5 versus 15.

Germline V gene lookup returns CDR1 SGHRS and CDR2 YFSETQ. The V and J ends lost 2 bases and 1 base respectively, with 24 bases between them. The length of the CDR3 is 19 residues. TCR cDNA was made by 5'RACE template switching, adding a universal primer site and UMIs. TCRdb fed the 5' RACE reads into MiXCR, producing one record per CDR3 protein. Of about 300,000 distinct CDR3 sequences listed, around 7.3% are singletons. This TCR derives from a man aged 18 to 29 who received the YFV17D yellow fever vaccine. V gene TRBV5-1 combines with J gene TRBJ1-1; D uncertain. Sequences were derived from PBMCs, sampled roughly 46 days after the first yellow fever vaccination. As DNA, the CDR3 is TGCGCCAGCAGCTTAAGTTTGCGGGTGGAGCGACGGTCGAACACTGAAGCTTTCTTT. It yields the protein CASSLSLRVERRSNTEAFF.